This T cell receptor (beta chain) was recovered during a study of Tregs in tolerant kidney transplant recipients. Mixed chimerism was transient after nonmyeloablative marrow transplants from related graft donors. Germline V gives CDR1 LGHNA, CDR2 YSLEER. The CDR3 is made up of 16 amino acids. The trim removed 3 bases at V and 3 bases at J, leaving 8 bases unmatched. The assay was immunoSEQ multiplex PCR, and TCRdb's table has in-frame clones only and misses some. The data contain about 64,000 clones, 70% to 90% of them singletons. The sample here was CD4+ T cells from blood (PBMCs), taken 6 months after the transplant. The receptor's source is a human patient who received a combined kidney and bone marrow transplant. Some T cells may be provided by the graft donor. The chain has TRBV4-3 and TRBJ2-1; 7 bases map to TRBD2. As DNA, the CDR3 is TGCGCCAGCAGCCAGGGGACTAACGCCCACTACAATGAGCAGTTCTTC. Translation: CASSQGTNAHYNEQFF.